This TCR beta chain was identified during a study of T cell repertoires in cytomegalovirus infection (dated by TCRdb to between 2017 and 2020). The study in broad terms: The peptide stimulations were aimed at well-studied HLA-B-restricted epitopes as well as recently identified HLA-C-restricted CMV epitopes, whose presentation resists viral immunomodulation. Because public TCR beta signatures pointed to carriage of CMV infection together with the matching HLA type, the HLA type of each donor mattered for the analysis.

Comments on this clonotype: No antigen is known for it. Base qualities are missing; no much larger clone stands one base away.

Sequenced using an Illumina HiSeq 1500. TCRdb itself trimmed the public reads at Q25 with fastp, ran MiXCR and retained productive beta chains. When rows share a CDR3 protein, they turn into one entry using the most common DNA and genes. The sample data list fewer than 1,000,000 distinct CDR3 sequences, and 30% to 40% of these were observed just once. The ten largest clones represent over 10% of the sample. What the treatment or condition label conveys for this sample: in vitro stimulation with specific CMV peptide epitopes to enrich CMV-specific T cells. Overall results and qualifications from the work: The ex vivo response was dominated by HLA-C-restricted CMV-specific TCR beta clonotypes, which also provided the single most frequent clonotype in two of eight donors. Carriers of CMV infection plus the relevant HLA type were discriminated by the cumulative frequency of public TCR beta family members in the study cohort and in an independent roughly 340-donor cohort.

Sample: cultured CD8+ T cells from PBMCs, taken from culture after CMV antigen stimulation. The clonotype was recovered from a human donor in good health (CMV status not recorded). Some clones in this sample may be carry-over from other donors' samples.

The CDR3 here reads CASSQLAGGYTGELFF. The DNA reads as follows: TGTGCCAGCAGCCAACTAGCGGGGGGATACACCGGGGAGCTGTTTTTT. The chain is made from TRBV14 and TRBJ2-2; 11 bases in the junction line up with TRBD2. CDR3 length: 16 amino acids, cysteine to phenylalanine. Only the CDR3 part of the read is kept: 48 bases, read in frame from the first base. V and J are trimmed by 2 bases and 3 bases, and the gene matches miss 2 bases of the junction. The germline V gene gives CDR1 as SGHDN and CDR2 as FVKESK. With the rest looked up from the reference TRBV14 and TRBJ2-2 genes rather than sequenced, the full variable domain is EAGVTQFPSHSVIEKGQTVTLRCDPISGHDNLYWYRRVMGKEIKFLLHFVKESKQDESGMPNNRFLAERTGGTYSTLKVQPAELEDSGVYFCASSQLAGGYTGELFFGEGSRLTVL.